Sequencing of this TCR beta chain was carried out in a study of cytomegalovirus exposure and HLA in healthy donors (dated by TCRdb to about 2017). Describing the broader study: An earlier analysis of some 550 of the donors reported roughly 270 Gb of sequence data and 117 million unique TCR beta sequences from 150 million to 200 million T cells. Approximately 330 gigabases of sequencing data and 75 million to 85 million unique TCR sequences made up an early release that covered roughly 670 HLA-typed donors. The genetic ancestry cluster associated with self-reported Caucasian donors included roughly four fifths of the 398 genotyped donors. The study was designed to test whether signatures of past pathogen exposure could be identified by cataloging public T cell receptors. Using immunosequencing, the study profiled T cell repertoires from fewer than 700 subjects and related those repertoires to cytomegalovirus serostatus. In addition to the first cohort of roughly 670 subjects, a separate validation cohort of 120 different subjects was used. To predict cytomegalovirus infection status, the study brought together high-throughput TCR immunosequencing, statistical association of individual TCRs with disease status, and machine learning. A later analysis re-examined previously published TCR beta repertoires from more than 650 donors and added high-resolution HLA genotyping to investigate patterns of TCR occurrence. Rather than drawing on any new phenotypic data, the later analysis identified candidate immune exposures from TCR beta sequences and the way those sequences occurred across donors. In an earlier analysis of around 540 of the donors, high-throughput TCR beta sequencing was used to judge whether each TCR beta V gene segment behaved as functional or pseudogenic. Donor age, sex, ethnicity and CMV serostatus were compiled together with the repertoire data. In a later genetic analysis, genome-wide SNP genotypes for about three fifths of the 666 donors were used, and that subset was treated as a discovery cohort. Every discovery cohort repertoire had been produced on one sequencing platform. Class I and class II HLA loci were covered by the typing at four-digit resolution. Typing coverage varied by locus: roughly 629-640 donors for A, B, C, DRB1 and DQB1; around 560 for DQA1; over 600 for DPA1; 400 to 480 for DPB1. Because of strong linkage in the cohort, roughly five DR-DQ haplotypes were treated as single units for association and clustering. Among about 390 genotyped donors of the cohort, an average of roughly 240,000 unique TCR beta nucleotide sequences were sequenced per donor, about a sixth of them non-productive. The paper's findings and limits, for the study overall: A further reported finding was that TCR beta sequences accurately predicted the HLA-A and HLA-B alleles for most subjects in the first cohort. Several of the top co-occurrence clusters appeared to be linked to parvovirus B19, influenza, CMV and Epstein-Barr virus, according to a later analysis. The authors suggested that the approach could potentially be generalized to other disease states and immunological phenotypes. While some public TCRs were present in many individuals, most TCR sequences turned up only very rarely across donors. V-gene and J-gene trimming of TCR beta chains was associated with a missense DCLRE1C variant in a later genetic analysis, and the association was replicated in an independent cohort. Correlated functional status among segregating V segments might reflect linkage disequilibrium, but an unknown experimental factor could not be ruled out. Presence/absence analyses assumed roughly uniform sequencing depth across donors, an assumption that may not hold. In an earlier analysis of a few hundred of the donors, most TCR beta V segments were observed in productive rearrangements about 87% or about 30% of the time, broadly matching IMGT annotations. According to a later analysis, TCR association rates differed among HLA loci, with DRB1 alleles showing the most associated TCRs and HLA-C alleles showing the fewest. The study gave a list of about 150 TCR beta chains associated with cytomegalovirus. In vitro tests confirmed that a few of the cytomegalovirus-associated TCR beta chains recognize cytomegalovirus antigens. In a later analysis, HLA-associated TCR beta chains were found to be more clonally expanded and to have lower generation probabilities than equally common non-associated chains. In a later analysis, most CMV-associated TCR beta chains were found to appear HLA-restricted, with HLA associations seemingly driven largely by CMV exposure. When HLA alleles, especially DR and DQ, strongly co-occurred, TCR associations were difficult to assign to individual alleles. Over 15 rarely observed V segments, including chromosome 9 orphons, were excluded from the earlier analysis of about 610 of the donors because counts were too low. Compared with the roughly 600-donor mean, donors in an Asian-associated ancestry cluster had fewer N-insertions in productive TCRs, according to a later genetic analysis. Specific HLA alleles were associated with 15,000 to 20,000 TCR beta sequences at a false discovery rate of 0.05 in a later analysis. Immune exposure information for the cohort was limited to CMV serostatus. Because the 87-base-pair reads could not distinguish some IMGT-functional V segments, including TRBV6-2 and TRBV6-3, those segments were excluded. Only TCR beta chains were sequenced in this cohort, and the absence of alpha or paired-chain data limited detectable features. Because HLA typing was missing for some donors at each locus, association tests included only the typed subset. Cytomegalovirus status was reported to be diagnosed by the classifier with high specificity and sensitivity in both the original and validation cohorts. A cluster of highly shared sequence variants was judged likely to represent a technical artifact of the sequencing pipeline.

CDR1 and CDR2 (MNHNY, SVGAGI) derive from the germline V gene (reference sequence). The CDR3 runs 14 amino acids, cysteine and phenylalanine included. Of the read, only the CDR3 DNA is kept; its 42 bases are in frame from base 1. Trimming at the junction amounts to 5 bases on V and 2 bases on J, and the germline ends lie 11 bases apart. Receptors were amplified or captured by the immunoSEQ multiplex PCR assay. For the multiplex PCR, a mixture combining 60 forward primers for TCR Vbeta segments and 13 reverse primers for TCR Jbeta segments was used. The CDR3 region of rearranged TCR beta genes was amplified from genomic DNA with a multiplex PCR assay. Amplified TCR beta libraries were sequenced as 87-base-pair reads on the Illumina HiSeq System. The source study handled its data this way. In a later analysis, approximately 74 million unique TCR beta chains were counted across the approximately 670 repertoires, and about 10 million of these chains were shared by at least two donors. Raw reads were error-corrected and collapsed into unique sequences with a nearest-neighbor algorithm that merged closely related sequences to remove PCR and sequencing errors. Alignment of CDR3 sequences to IMGT reference sequences was used to assign V, D and J gene segments. For a sequence to be retained, a match of at least six nucleotides was required to both a V gene segment and a J gene segment. A rearrangement counted as productive if the CDR3 had no stop codons and remained in frame with V and J, and every other rearrangement counted as non-productive. Following IMGT convention, CDR3 was defined as the stretch from the second conserved V-encoded cysteine up to the conserved J-encoded phenylalanine. The earlier analysis of roughly 590 of the donors excluded sequences that lacked an unambiguous match to a single V gene segment. An earlier analysis of about 590 of the donors classified V segments as functional when productive rearrangements were above 56.7% and as segregating when the standard deviation between donors was above 5%. A statistical classification framework was built for diagnosing cytomegalovirus status from the catalog of TCR beta chain sequences. A later analysis assigned V and J genes by comparing TCR nucleotide sequences with IMGT/GENE-DB human TR gene sequences. Using the TCRdist pipeline, a later analysis assigned CDR3 sequences along with most-parsimonious VDJ recombination scenarios. A later analysis defined each TCR beta chain by its CDR3 amino acid sequence plus V-gene family, and excluded reads lacking a unique V-gene family. To address suspected cross-contamination and a sequencing artifact, a later analysis removed around 590 highly shared, low-generation-probability nucleotide sequences. In a later analysis, a clonal expansion index for each public chain was calculated from normalized within-repertoire ranks of inferred template counts. Generation probabilities in a later analysis came from a VDJ recombination model fitted to out-of-frame rearrangements, and those results were checked against IGoR. In a later analysis, hypergeometric tests were used to score TCR-TCR, TCR-HLA and TCR-CMV co-occurrence, with a repertoire-size bias correction applied to TCR pairs. In a later analysis, false discovery rates were estimated by permuting HLA or CMV assignments 20 times. In a later analysis, co-occurring TCRs were grouped using DBSCAN, with TCRdist sequence similarity added in when clustering inside HLA-allele-positive subsets. Repertoires with fewer than 30,000 or more than 120,000 public chains, plus five repertoires with anomalous nucleotide sharing, were excluded from co-occurrence clustering. TCRdb retrieved this table from immuneACCESS and kept in-frame rearrangements only. Not all clones are present; in checked studies, unresolved V genes account for under half, and no reason is known for the remainder. That table furnishes V, J and clone size, whereas the DNA furnished D and trimming. This sample gives 100,000 to 150,000 clones in total; 81% of them show up just once. In total, the top ten clones hold under 5% of the sample.

On this clone: No cognate antigen has been identified for it. There are no base qualities to consult, and no much larger clone falls within one base.

The cohort consisted of 650 to 850 healthy bone marrow donors. At the time of sampling, every cohort member was nominally healthy, though immune exposures that went unrecorded were likely present. The donor was CMV seropositive and belonged to the group of 250 to 300 seropositive cohort members. Every donor gave a peripheral blood sample, and the peripheral blood mononuclear cells from that sample were used for TCR beta sequencing. The Qiagen DNeasy Blood Extraction Kit was used to extract genomic DNA from the blood cell samples. The receptor was isolated from a man between 18 and 29 years old in good health and CMV-seropositive. The V and J segments used are TRBV6-6 and TRBJ2-3; the D gene is possibly TRBD1, with 5 bases matching. The specimen was PBMCs. CDR3 protein: CASSHQGNTDTQYF. The DNA sequence is TGTGCCAGCAGTCACCAGGGAAACACAGATACGCAGTATTTT.